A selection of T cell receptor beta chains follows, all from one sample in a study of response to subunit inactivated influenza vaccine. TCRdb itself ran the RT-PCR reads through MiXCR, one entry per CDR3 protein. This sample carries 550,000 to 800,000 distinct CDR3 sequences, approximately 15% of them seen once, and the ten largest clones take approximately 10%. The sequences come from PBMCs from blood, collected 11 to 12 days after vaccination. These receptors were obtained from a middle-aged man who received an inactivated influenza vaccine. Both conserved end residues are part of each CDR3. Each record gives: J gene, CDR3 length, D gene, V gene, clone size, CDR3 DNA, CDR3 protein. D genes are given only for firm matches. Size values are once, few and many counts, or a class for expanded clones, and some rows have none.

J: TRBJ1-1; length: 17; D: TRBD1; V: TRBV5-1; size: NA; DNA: TGCGCCAGCAGCCCTCTCGGACAGGGGAATGCGAGGACTGAAGCTTTCTTT; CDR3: CASSPLGQGNARTEAFF
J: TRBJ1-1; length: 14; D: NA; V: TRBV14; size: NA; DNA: TGTGCCAGCAGCCAGGCCAGGGGTTGGACTGAAGCTTTCTTT; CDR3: CASSQARGWTEAFF
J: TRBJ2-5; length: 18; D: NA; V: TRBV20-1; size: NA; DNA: TGCAGCGGGGCCGGGCTGGGACTATGGCGTACGAGGGGGGAGACCCAGTACTTC; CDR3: CSGAGLGLWRTRGETQYF
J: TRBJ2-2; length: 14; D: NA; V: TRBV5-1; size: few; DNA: TGCGCCAGCAGCTCAGGGGAGGTTGCCGGGGAGCTGTTTTTT; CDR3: CASSSGEVAGELFF
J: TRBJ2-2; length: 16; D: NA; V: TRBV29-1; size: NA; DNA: TGCAGCGTTGAATGGCGGGGGACAGGGAACACCGGGGAGCTGTTTTTT; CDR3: CSVEWRGTGNTGELFF
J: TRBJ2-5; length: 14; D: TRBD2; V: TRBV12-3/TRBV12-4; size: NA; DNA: TGTGCCAGCAGAGCCCCGGGGGGGCAAGAGACCCAGTACTTC; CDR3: CASRAPGGQETQYF
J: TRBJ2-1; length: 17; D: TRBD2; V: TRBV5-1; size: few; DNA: TGCGCCAGCAGCAGAATCAAGAGCGGGAGCTTCTACAATGAGCAGTTCTTC; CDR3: CASSRIKSGSFYNEQFF
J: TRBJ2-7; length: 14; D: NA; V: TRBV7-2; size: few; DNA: TGTGCCAGCAGCTTTCCGGGACTCAGAGGCGAGCAGTACTTC; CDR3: CASSFPGLRGEQYF
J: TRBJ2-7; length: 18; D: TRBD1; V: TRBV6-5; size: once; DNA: TGTGCCAGCAGTTACTCGAGGTCGTCCGGGACAGCCTCCTACGAGCAGTACTTC; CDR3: CASSYSRSSGTASYEQYF
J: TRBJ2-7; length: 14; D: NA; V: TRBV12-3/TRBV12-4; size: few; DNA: TGTGCCAGCAGTTCCCCCTACTCAGGGTCCGAGCAGTACTTC; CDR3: CASSSPYSGSEQYF
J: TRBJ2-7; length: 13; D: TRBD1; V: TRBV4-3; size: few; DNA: TGCGCCAGCAGCCGCGGACAGGACAAAGAGCAGTACTTC; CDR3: CASSRGQDKEQYF
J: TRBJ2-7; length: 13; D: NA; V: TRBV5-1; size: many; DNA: TGCGCCAGCAGCTTGGCAACAGGATACGAGCAGTACTTC; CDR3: CASSLATGYEQYF
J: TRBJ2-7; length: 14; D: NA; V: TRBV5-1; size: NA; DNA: TGCGCCAGCAGCTTGCGGATTGGGACCTACGAGCAGTACTTC; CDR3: CASSLRIGTYEQYF
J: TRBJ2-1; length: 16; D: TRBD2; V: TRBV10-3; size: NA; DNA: TGTGCCATCAGTGACCCGATGGCGGGGGGAAACAATGAGCAGTTCTTC; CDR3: CAISDPMAGGNNEQFF
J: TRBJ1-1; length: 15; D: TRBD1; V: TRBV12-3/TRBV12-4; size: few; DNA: TGTGCCAGCAGTTTTGGGACAGGGGGTCCTGTCGGAGCTTTCTTT; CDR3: CASSFGTGGPVGAFF
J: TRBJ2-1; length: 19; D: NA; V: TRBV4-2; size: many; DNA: TGTGCCAGCAGCCAAGACGACGGAACGACGGGGAGCTCCTACAATGAGCAGTTCTTC; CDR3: CASSQDDGTTGSSYNEQFF
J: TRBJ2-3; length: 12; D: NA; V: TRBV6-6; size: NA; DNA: TGTGCCAGCAGACCCACAGCAGATACGCAGTATTTT; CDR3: CASRPTADTQYF
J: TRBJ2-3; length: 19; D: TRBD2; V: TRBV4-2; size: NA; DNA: TGTGCCAGCAGCCAAGACCCCTACGGGAGGGCGTGGGACACAGATACGCAGTATTTT; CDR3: CASSQDPYGRAWDTDTQYF
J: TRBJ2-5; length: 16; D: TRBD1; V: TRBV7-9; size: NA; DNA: TGTGCCAGCAGCGCAATCCCGGGACAGGGTTCCGAGACCCAGTACTTC; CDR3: CASSAIPGQGSETQYF
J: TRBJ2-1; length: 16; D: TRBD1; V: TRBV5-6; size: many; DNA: TGTGCCAGCACCATTGTCGGGACAGGGGTAATTAATGAGCAGTTCTTC; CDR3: CASTIVGTGVINEQFF
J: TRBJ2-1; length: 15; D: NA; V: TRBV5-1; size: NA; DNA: TGCGCCAGCAGCCCTCTTAGCGGTCCCTACAATGAGCAGTTCTTC; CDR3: CASSPLSGPYNEQFF
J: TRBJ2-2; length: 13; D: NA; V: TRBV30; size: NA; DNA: TGTGCCTGGAACCGACTAAACACCGGGGAGCTGTTTTTT; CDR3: CAWNRLNTGELFF
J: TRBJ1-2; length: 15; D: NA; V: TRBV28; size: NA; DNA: TGTGCCAGCAGTTTGCGGGTGCAGAAAGTATATGGCTACACCTTC; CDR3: CASSLRVQKVYGYTF
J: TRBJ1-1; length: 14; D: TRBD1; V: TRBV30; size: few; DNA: TGTGCCTGGAGTAGGGACAGGGTCAACACTGAAGCTTTCTTT; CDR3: CAWSRDRVNTEAFF
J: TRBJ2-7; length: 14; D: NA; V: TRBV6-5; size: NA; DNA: TGTGCCAGCAGTTACGGGGCAGGGCACTACGAGCAGTACTTC; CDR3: CASSYGAGHYEQYF
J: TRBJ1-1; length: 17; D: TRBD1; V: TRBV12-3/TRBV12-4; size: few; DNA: TGTGCCAGCAATCGGGACAGGGGGCTTGAGCGGAGCACTGAAGCTTTCTTT; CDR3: CASNRDRGLERSTEAFF
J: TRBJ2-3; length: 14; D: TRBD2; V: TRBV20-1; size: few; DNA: TGCAGTGCCTTAGCGGGGGCCGGCACAGATACGCAGTATTTT; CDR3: CSALAGAGTDTQYF
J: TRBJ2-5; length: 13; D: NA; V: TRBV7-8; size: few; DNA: TGTGCCAGCAGCGGCCGACTAGGGGAGACCCAGTACTTC; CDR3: CASSGRLGETQYF
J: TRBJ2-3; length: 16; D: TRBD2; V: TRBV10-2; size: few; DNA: TGCGCCAGCAGTGAGTCGCTTAGCGGGGTTTCAGATACGCAGTATTTT; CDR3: CASSESLSGVSDTQYF
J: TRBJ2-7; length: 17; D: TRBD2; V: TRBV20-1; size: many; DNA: TGCAGTGCTAGACAATACCGGATAGCGGGAAGGATAGACGAGCAGTACTTC; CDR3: CSARQYRIAGRIDEQYF
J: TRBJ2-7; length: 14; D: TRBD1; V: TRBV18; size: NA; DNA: TGTGCCAGCTCACCACCATTTACAGGGGGCGAGCAGTACTTC; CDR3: CASSPPFTGGEQYF
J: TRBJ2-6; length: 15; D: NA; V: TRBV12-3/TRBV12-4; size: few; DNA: TGTGCCAGCAGTTTAGAGGTCTCTGGGGCCAACGTCCTGACTTTC; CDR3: CASSLEVSGANVLTF
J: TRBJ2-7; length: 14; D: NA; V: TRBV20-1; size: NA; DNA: TGCAGTGCCTCGTTAGGGACCCGCTCCTACGAGCAGTACTTC; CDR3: CSASLGTRSYEQYF
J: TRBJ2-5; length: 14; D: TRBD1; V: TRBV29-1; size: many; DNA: TGCAGCGCCGAAACCCGGGACAGGGAAGAGACCCAGTACTTC; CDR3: CSAETRDREETQYF
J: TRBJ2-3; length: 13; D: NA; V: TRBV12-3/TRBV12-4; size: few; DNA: TGTGCCAGCAGTTTTTTAGCGACAGATACGCAGTATTTT; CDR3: CASSFLATDTQYF
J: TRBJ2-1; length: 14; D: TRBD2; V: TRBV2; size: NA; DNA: TGTGCCAGCGGGGGACTAGCGGAGGGCAATGAGCAGTTCTTC; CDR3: CASGGLAEGNEQFF
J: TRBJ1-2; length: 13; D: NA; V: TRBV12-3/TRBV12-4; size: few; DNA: TGTGCCAGCAGTTTGGGCTCCTACTATGGCTACACCTTC; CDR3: CASSLGSYYGYTF
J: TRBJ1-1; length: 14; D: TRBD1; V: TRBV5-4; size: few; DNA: TGTGCCAGCAGCTTGGCCTACAGGGGGGCTGAAGCTTTCTTT; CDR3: CASSLAYRGAEAFF
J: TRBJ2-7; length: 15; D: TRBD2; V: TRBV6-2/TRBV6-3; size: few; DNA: TGTGCCAGCAGTTACCTGGGACTAGGAATCCTCGAGCAGTACTTC; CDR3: CASSYLGLGILEQYF
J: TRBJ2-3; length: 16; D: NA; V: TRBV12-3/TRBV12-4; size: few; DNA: TGTGCCAGCAGTTTAAGTAGTGGGAGAAGTACAGATACGCAGTATTTT; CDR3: CASSLSSGRSTDTQYF
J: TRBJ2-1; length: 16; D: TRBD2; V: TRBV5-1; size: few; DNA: TGCGCCAGCAGCCTCCGGGTGAGCGGGGGCTACAATGAGCAGTTCTTC; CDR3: CASSLRVSGGYNEQFF
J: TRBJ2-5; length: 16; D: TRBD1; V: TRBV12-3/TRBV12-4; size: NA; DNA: TGTGCCAGCAGTTCGGGACAGGGAAATCGACAAGAGACCCAGTACTTC; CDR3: CASSSGQGNRQETQYF
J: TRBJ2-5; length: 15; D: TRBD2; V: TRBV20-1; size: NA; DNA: TGCAGTGCAGTGGGACTAGCGGGAGGGCCTGAGACCCAGTACTTC; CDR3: CSAVGLAGGPETQYF
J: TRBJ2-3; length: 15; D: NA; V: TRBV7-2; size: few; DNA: TGTGCCAGCAGCTTAATGGCTAGTTCAGGAGATACGCAGTATTTT; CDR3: CASSLMASSGDTQYF
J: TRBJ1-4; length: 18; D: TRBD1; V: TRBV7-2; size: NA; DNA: TGTGCCAGCAGCTTGAGCCGGATCGGGACAGGGGCCAGCGGGATGCTGTTTTTT; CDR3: CASSLSRIGTGASGMLFF
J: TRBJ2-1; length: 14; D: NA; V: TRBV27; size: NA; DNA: TGTGCCAGCAGTCTCCGGGAAAGGCGAAATGAGCAGTTCTTC; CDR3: CASSLRERRNEQFF
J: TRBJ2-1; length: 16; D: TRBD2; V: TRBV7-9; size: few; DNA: TGTGCCAGCAGCTCCTATCGCGGGAGCTCCTACAATGAGCAGTTCTTC; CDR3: CASSSYRGSSYNEQFF
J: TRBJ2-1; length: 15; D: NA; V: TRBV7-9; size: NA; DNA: TGTGCCAGCAGCTTAGCTCGGGGCACCTTCAATGAGCAGTTCTTC; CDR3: CASSLARGTFNEQFF